This T cell receptor (beta chain) stems from a study of cytomegalovirus exposure and HLA in healthy donors. Trimming took 7 bases from V and 4 from J, leaving 16 bases between them. The length of the CDR3 is 14 residues. In germline, CDR1 is LNHDA, CDR2 SQIVND (reference sequence). The PCR was carried out with 60 Vbeta primers and 13 Jbeta primers. Authors' analysis steps: Approximately 73 million unique TCR beta chains, 9 million to 14 million shared, were counted in a later analysis. Profiling relied on immunoSEQ multiplex PCR, and the TCRdb table lists in-frame clones only, not all of them. The DNA was the basis for D and trimming; V, J and clone size are from that table. This table has 150,000 to 200,000 clones, around 79% appearing once.

This receptor was obtained from a woman between 45 and 60 years old in good health and CMV-seropositive. Source material: PBMCs. The chain couples TRBV19 to TRBJ1-1; maybe TRBD1 (5 bases). The CDR3, as DNA: TGTGCCAGTAATCACTTGGGGGGTAGCACTGAAGCTTTCTTT. Amino acids: CASNHLGGSTEAFF. Filled out from reference TRBV19 and TRBJ1-1, the complete variable domain reads DGGITQSPKYLFRKEGQNVTLSCEQNLNHDAMYWYRQDPGQGLRLIYYSQIVNDFQKGDIAEGYSVSREKKESFPLTVTSAQKNPTAFYLCASNHLGGSTEAFFGQGTRLTVV.